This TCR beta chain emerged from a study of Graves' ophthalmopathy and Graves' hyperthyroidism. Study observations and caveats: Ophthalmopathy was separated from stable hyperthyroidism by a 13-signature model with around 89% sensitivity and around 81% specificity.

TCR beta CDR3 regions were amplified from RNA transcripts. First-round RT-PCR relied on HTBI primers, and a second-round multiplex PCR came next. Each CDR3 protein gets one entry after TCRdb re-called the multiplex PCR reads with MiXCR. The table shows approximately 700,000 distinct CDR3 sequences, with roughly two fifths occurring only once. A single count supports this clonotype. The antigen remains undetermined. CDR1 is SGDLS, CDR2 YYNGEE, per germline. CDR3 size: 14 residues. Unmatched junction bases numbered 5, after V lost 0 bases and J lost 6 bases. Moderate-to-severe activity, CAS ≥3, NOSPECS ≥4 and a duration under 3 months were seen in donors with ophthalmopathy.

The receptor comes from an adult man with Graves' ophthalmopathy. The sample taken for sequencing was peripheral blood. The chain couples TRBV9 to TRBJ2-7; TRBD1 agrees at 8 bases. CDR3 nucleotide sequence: TGTGCCAGCAGCGTAGGGACAGGGCTAGGCGAGCAGTACTTC. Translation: CASSVGTGLGEQYF.